One and the same sample provided the 6 T cell receptor beta chains below, sequenced in a study of cytomegalovirus exposure and HLA in healthy donors. This PCR relied on a set of 60 Vbeta primers and 13 Jbeta primers. The repertoire was sequenced with immunoSEQ multiplex PCR; TCRdb's copy has only in-frame clones and lacks some. The table has hundreds of thousands of clones, approximately 82% seen once. The source material was PBMCs. The receptors originated from a woman in her thirties or forties in good health and CMV-seronegative.

The CDR3 loop reads CASTGQGARETQYF. DNA for the CDR3: TGTGCCAGCACCGGACAGGGGGCAAGAGAGACCCAGTACTTC. The chain joins TRBV6-1 to TRBJ2-5, with TRBD1 matching over 11 bases. The CDR3 is 14 amino acids. Germline CDR1 is MNHNS and CDR2 is SASEGT. Unmatched junction bases numbered 5, after V lost 7 bases and J lost 4 bases.

This clone has only a few counts. Here the CDR3 reads CAWAGQRLFF. DNA for the CDR3: TGTGCCTGGGCCGGACAGAGACTGTTTTTT. V is TRBV30 and J is TRBJ1-4; perhaps TRBD1 as D (6 bases). This CDR3 region has 10 residues. Trimming took off 5 bases at V and 13 bases at J, with 11 bases between the two ends. From germline, CDR1 is GTSNPN and CDR2 SVGIG (reference sequence).

The chain is built from TRBV4-2 and TRBJ2-7; 8 nucleotides line up with TRBD2. CDR1 and CDR2 (germline): LGHNA, YNFKEQ. With V trimmed by 3 bases and J by 6 bases, 7 bases remained unmatched. The length of the CDR3 is 14 residues. The CDR3, as DNA: TGTGCCAGCAGCCATCGGGGGGGCCTTTTCGAGCAGTACTTC. Translated, it gives CASSHRGGLFEQYF.

The chain is built from TRBV30 and TRBJ2-7; 7 bases are shared with TRBD1. The CDR3 totals 14 residues. V dropped 0 bases and J dropped 2; count of bases not matched to a gene: 4. Germline lookup yields CDR1 GTSNPN and CDR2 SVGIG (reference sequence). CDR3 in DNA: TGTGCCTGGAGTGTACTGCAGGGGGCCTACGAGCAGTACTTC. This gives the protein CAWSVLQGAYEQYF. Filled out from reference TRBV30 and TRBJ2-7, the complete variable domain reads SQTIHQWPATLVQPVGSPLSLECTVEGTSNPNLYWYRQAAGRGLQLLFYSVGIGQISSEVPQNLSASRPQDRQFILSSKKLLLSDSGFYLCAWSVLQGAYEQYFGPGTRLTVT.

This chain's CDR3 is CASSLETSGTGVNIEQFF. DNA for the CDR3: TGTGCCAGCAGCCTCGAGACCTCTGGGACAGGGGTTAATATTGAGCAGTTCTTC. The chain is built from TRBV4-2 and TRBJ2-1; the match to TRBD1 covers 10 bases. In germline, CDR1 is LGHNA, CDR2 YNFKEQ. The CDR3 consists of 18 residues. The J segment lost 9 bases and the V segment lost 4 bases, leaving 18 bases of the junction unmatched.

This clone was counted between two and nine times. V usage is TRBV30 and J usage is TRBJ1-2; perhaps TRBD1 as D (6 bases). The CDR3 is 12 residues long. Germline V gene data show CDR1 as GTSNPN and CDR2 as SVGIG (reference sequence). Trimming pared 8 bases from V and 3 bases from J, leaving 13 bases between. CDR3 DNA: TGTGCCCATACGGGGGGGCACTATGGCTACACCTTC. Its protein is CAHTGGHYGYTF.